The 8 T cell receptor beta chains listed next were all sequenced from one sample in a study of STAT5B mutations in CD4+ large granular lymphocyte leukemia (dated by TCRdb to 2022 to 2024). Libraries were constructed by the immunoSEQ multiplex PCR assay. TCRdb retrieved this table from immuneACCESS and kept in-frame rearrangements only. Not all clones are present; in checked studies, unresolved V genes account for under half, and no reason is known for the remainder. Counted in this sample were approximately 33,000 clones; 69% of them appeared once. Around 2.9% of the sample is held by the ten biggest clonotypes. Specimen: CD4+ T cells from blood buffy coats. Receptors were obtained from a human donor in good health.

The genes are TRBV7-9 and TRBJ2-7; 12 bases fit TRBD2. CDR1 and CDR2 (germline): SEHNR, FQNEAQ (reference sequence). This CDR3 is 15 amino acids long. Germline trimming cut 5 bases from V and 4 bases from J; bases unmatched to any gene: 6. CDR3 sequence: CASSLGLAGIYEQYF. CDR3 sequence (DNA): TGTGCCAGCAGCCTCGGACTAGCGGGGATTTACGAGCAGTACTTC.

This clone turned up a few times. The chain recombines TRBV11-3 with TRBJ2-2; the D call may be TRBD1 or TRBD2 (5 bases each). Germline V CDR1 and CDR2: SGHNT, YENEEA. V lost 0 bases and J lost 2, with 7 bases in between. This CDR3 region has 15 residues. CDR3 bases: TGTGCCAGCAGCTTAGACGGGACCAACACCGGGGAGCTGTTTTTT. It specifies CASSLDGTNTGELFF.

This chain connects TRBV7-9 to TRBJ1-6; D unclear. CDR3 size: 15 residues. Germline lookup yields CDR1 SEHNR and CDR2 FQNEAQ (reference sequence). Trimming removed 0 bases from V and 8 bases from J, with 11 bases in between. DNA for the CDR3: TGTGCCAGCAGCTTAGCAGGGTCCCGAGATTCACCCCTCCACTTT. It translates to CASSLAGSRDSPLHF.

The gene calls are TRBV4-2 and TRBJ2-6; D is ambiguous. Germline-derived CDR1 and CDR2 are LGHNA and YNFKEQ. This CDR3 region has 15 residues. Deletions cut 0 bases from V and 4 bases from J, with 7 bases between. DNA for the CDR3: TGTGCCAGCAGCCAAGATAGCTACGGGGCCAACGTCCTGACTTTC. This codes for CASSQDSYGANVLTF.

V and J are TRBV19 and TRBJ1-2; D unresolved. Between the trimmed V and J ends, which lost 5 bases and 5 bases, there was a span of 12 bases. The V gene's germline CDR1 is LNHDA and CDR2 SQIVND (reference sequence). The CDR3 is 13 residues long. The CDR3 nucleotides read TGTGCCAGTAGTCCCCCAGTGGAGTATGGCTACACCTTC. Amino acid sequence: CASSPPVEYGYTF.

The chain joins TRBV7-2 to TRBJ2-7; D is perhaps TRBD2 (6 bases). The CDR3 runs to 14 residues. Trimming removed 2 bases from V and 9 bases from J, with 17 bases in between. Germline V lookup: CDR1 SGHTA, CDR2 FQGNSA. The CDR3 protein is CASSLSGTQGGQYF. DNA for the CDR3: TGTGCCAGCAGCTTATCCGGGACGCAGGGAGGGCAGTACTTC.

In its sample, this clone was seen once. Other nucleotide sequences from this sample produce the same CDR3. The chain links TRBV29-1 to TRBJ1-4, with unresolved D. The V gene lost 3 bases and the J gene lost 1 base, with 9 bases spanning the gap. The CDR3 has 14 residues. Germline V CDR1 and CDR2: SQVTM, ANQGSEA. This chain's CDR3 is CSVDTGRTNEKLFF. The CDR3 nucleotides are TGCAGCGTTGATACGGGCAGAACTAATGAAAAACTGTTTTTT.

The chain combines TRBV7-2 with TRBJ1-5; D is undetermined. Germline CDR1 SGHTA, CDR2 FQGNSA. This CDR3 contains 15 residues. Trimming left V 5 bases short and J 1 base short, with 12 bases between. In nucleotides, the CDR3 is TGTGCCAGCAGCCGCCAGGCCGGAAGCAATCAGCCCCAGCATTTT. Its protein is CASSRQAGSNQPQHF.